This T cell receptor beta chain comes out of a study of regulatory T cells in long-lasting Graves disease. General study findings and limits: Patients with persistent disease shared over 2,500 public clonotypes, outpacing the 900 to 1,000 shared by new patients.

Trimming cost V 2 bases and J 5 bases, with 12 bases left between them. This CDR3 region has 14 residues. Germline V gene lookup returns CDR1 SGHAT and CDR2 FQNNGV. Time point of the sample: newly diagnosed GD, antithyroid drugs for less than 3 months. From RNA extracted from PBMCs, the TCR library was made. For TCR beta, libraries came from iRepertoire HTBI primers and Arm-PCR of CDR3 regions. TCRdb re-derived calls from the multiplex PCR reads in MiXCR, one entry per CDR3 protein. The table records about 320,000 distinct CDR3 sequences, about 18% of them present only once. As concerns this clonotype: The target antigen is unknown.

The TCR sequence derives from a female donor with Graves disease. The gene calls are TRBV11-2 and TRBJ1-1; weak D call: TRBD1 (6 bases). Sequencing used peripheral blood mononuclear cells (PBMCs), obtained at new diagnosis, from a patient treated with antithyroid drugs. The CDR3 bases are TGTGCCAGCAGCTTATGGGGGCGAAAGACTGAAGCTTTCTTT. It translates to CASSLWGRKTEAFF.